The 21 T cell receptor beta chains below come from one sample, sequenced in a study of cytomegalovirus exposure and HLA in healthy donors. The primer mix had 60 Vbeta and 13 Jbeta primers. TCRdb keeps only in-frame clones here, not all; method: immunoSEQ multiplex PCR. The sample has 180,000 or so clones; 65% to 90% are singletons. Sequenced sample: PBMCs. These TCRs come from a woman aged 30 to 39 in good health and CMV-seronegative.

Comment on this clone: Relative to the germline gene, one junction end is altered; a read error may explain this. J is TRBJ2-1 and V is TRBV11-3, with D possibly called TRBD1 or TRBD2 (6 bases each). Germline V gene lookup returns CDR1 SGHNT and CDR2 YENEEA. This CDR3 region has 15 residues. CDR3 in DNA: TGTGCCAGCAGCGTAGACAGGTGGAGGGACAATGAGCAGTTCTTC. Translation: CASSVDRWRDNEQFF.

CDR3 loop: CASSSPGLAGGYEQYF. CDR3 DNA sequence: TGTGCCAGCAGCTCTCCGGGACTAGCGGGGGGCTACGAGCAGTACTTC. The V and J genes are TRBV5-5 and TRBJ2-7; TRBD2 matches at 15 bases. The V and J ends lost 3 bases and 3 bases, in that order; junction bases with no gene match: 4. The CDR3 has 16 residues. The germline CDR1 and CDR2 sequences are SGHKS and YYEKEE (reference sequence).

The chain is built from TRBV6-5 and TRBJ1-2; D not resolved. Trimming removed 7 bases from V and 8 bases from J, with 17 bases in between. Germline CDR1 is MNHEY and CDR2 is SVGAGI. This CDR3 contains 13 residues. The CDR3 region has the DNA TGTGCCAGCACCAACTCCGGGGAGGGAGGCTACACCTTC. Amino acids: CASTNSGEGGYTF.

This chain uses TRBV6-5 with TRBJ2-7; D unresolved. CDR1 MNHEY and CDR2 SVGAGI come from the germline V gene. The CDR3 length is 12 residues. V was shortened by 8 bases and J by 2 bases, with 10 bases between the two germline ends. CDR3 coding DNA: TGTGCCAGCTCCGAACCTACCTACGAGCAGTACTTC. It encodes CASSEPTYEQYF.

V usage is TRBV4-2 and J usage is TRBJ1-2; no firm D call. Germline lookup yields CDR1 LGHNA and CDR2 YNFKEQ. Between the trimmed V and J ends, which lost 3 bases and 8 bases, there was a span of 19 bases. CDR3 length: 15 residues. CDR3 bases: TGTGCCAGCAGCCACACTACCGGGGAGGGCGGAGGCTACACCTTC. Translating it yields CASSHTTGEGGGYTF.

The chain links TRBV28 to TRBJ2-7; D is uncertain. The CDR3 consists of 13 residues. CDR1 MDHEN and CDR2 SYDVKM come from the germline V gene. Trimming stripped 5 bases from V and 6 bases from J, with 14 bases between. CDR3 sequence (DNA): TGTGCCAGCAGTCCCCCGGTTAATAGCGAGCAGTACTTC. This gives the protein CASSPPVNSEQYF.

V usage is TRBV30 and J usage is TRBJ2-7, with TRBD1 matching over 10 bases. Germline V gives CDR1 GTSNPN, CDR2 SVGIG (reference sequence). The CDR3 runs to 14 residues. V trimming: 5 bases; J trimming: 5 bases; junction bases outside the gene matches: 9. The CDR3 loop reads CAWARDRGGHEQYF. CDR3 in DNA: TGTGCCTGGGCCCGGGACAGGGGTGGCCACGAGCAGTACTTC.

The chain joins TRBV2 to TRBJ2-5, with 7 bases identical to TRBD2. CDR3 length: 13 residues. Germline CDR1 and CDR2: SNHLY and FYNNEI. Trimming at V came to 3 bases and at J to 5 bases, leaving 3 bases not matched to a gene. CDR3 amino acids: CASSDGGGETQYF. Written as DNA, the CDR3 is TGTGCCAGCAGTGATGGGGGAGGGGAGACCCAGTACTTC. Filled out from reference TRBV2 and TRBJ2-5, the complete variable domain reads EPEVTQTPSHQVTQMGQEVILRCVPISNHLYFYWYRQILGQKVEFLVSFYNNEISEKSEIFDDQFSVERPDGSNFTLKIRSTKLEDSAMYFCASSDGGGETQYFGPGTRLLVL.

This chain links TRBV9 with TRBJ2-7, with 7 nucleotides matching TRBD2. This CDR3 comprises 14 residues. V lost 3 bases and J lost 2; bases outside the gene matches: 5. Germline V gives CDR1 SGDLS, CDR2 YYNGEE. CDR3 protein: CASSGAGPPYEQYF. DNA for the CDR3: TGTGCCAGCAGCGGAGCGGGACCTCCCTACGAGCAGTACTTC.

The chain is built from TRBV29-1 and TRBJ2-3; TRBD2 agrees at 12 bases. Germline CDR1 is SQVTM and CDR2 is ANQGSEA. The CDR3 is made up of 13 amino acids. The V gene end was trimmed by 7 bases and the J gene end by 5 bases; junction bases not matched to a gene: 4. This CDR3 reads CSGLAGGGDTQYF. CDR3 DNA sequence: TGCAGCGGGCTAGCGGGAGGGGGAGATACGCAGTATTTT.

This sequence joins TRBV9 and TRBJ2-7; D perhaps matches TRBD1 (6 bases). Germline CDR1 is SGDLS and CDR2 is YYNGEE. V lost 3 bases and J lost 4, with 11 bases in between. The CDR3 consists of 13 residues. CDR3 DNA sequence: TGTGCCAGCAGCGCAAGGACAGATTACGAGCAGTACTTC. As protein: CASSARTDYEQYF.

The CDR3 sequence is CASSGGQTNTEAFF. The DNA for the CDR3 is TGCGCCAGCAGCGGAGGACAGACGAACACTGAAGCTTTCTTT. The genes are TRBV5-1 and TRBJ1-1; D perhaps matches TRBD1 (6 bases). V was trimmed by 4 bases and J by 1 base, leaving 11 bases between them. The CDR3 length is 14 residues. CDR1 and CDR2 (germline): SGHRS, YFSETQ.

The rearrangement joins TRBV7-9 to TRBJ2-7, with D uncertain. The length of the CDR3 is 14 residues. Trimming removed 3 bases from V and 0 bases from J, with 9 bases in between. Per the germline V gene, CDR1 is SEHNR and CDR2 is FQNEAQ (reference sequence). The CDR3 bases are TGTGCCAGCAGCTTCCAGAGCGACTCCTACGAGCAGTACTTC. This gives the protein CASSFQSDSYEQYF.

This sequence joins TRBV6-1 and TRBJ1-2; 7 bases line up with TRBD1. With 6 bases clipped from V and 4 bases from J, the junction kept 11 bases outside the gene matches. The germline gives CDR1 MNHNS, CDR2 SASEGT. The CDR3 has 15 residues. The CDR3 region has the DNA TGTGCCAGCAGCCGGGACAGACAGTTATTCTATGGCTACACCTTC. This gives the protein CASSRDRQLFYGYTF.

The J gene is TRBJ1-5, the V gene TRBV28; TRBD1 agrees at 8 bases. The germline CDR1 and CDR2 sequences are MDHEN and SYDVKM. The CDR3 consists of 15 residues. V lost 3 bases to trimming and J lost 4 bases; unmatched junction nucleotides: 5. The CDR3 bases are TGTGCCAGCAGTTTCGCAGGACAGGGTAATCAGCCCCAGCATTTT. Its translation: CASSFAGQGNQPQHF.

The CDR3 DNA reads as TGCGCCAGCAGCACCCCACTAGCGGTTAGCACAGATACGCAGTATTTT. This gives the protein CASSTPLAVSTDTQYF. V is TRBV5-1 and J is TRBJ2-3; 8 bases match TRBD2. This CDR3 comprises 16 residues. CDR1 is SGHRS, CDR2 YFSETQ, per germline. With 4 bases clipped from V and 0 bases from J, the junction kept 7 bases outside the gene matches.

This chain links TRBV27 with TRBJ1-2; 7 nucleotides agree with TRBD1. V lost 6 bases to trimming and J lost 1 base; unmatched junction nucleotides: 14. The CDR3 is 17 amino acids. Germline assignment: CDR1 MNHEY and CDR2 SMNVEV (reference sequence). The CDR3 spells CASSRPGYQGGNYGYTF. CDR3 bases: TGTGCCAGCAGCCGCCCTGGGTACCAGGGGGGTAACTATGGCTACACCTTC.

This clone was seen just once. Without the conserved terminal phenylalanine or tryptophan, this CDR3 likely stems from a read error. V and J are TRBV4-1 and TRBJ2-7, with a tentative D call TRBD2 (5 bases). The CDR3 has 16 amino acids. Germline V gene data show CDR1 as MGHRA and CDR2 as YSYEKL. V lost 1 base, J lost 0 bases, and 13 bases lay in between. DNA of the CDR3: TGCGCCAGCAGCCAAGTTGGCAGAACTAGCTCCTACGAGCAGTACCTC. This gives the protein CASSQVGRTSSYEQYL.

The table lists this clone with a few counts. The rearrangement joins TRBV28 to TRBJ1-3, with D unclear. V was pared by 3 bases and J by 3 bases, with 6 bases between. Germline loops: CDR1 MDHEN, CDR2 SYDVKM. CDR3 length: 13 residues. DNA for the CDR3: TGTGCCAGCAGTTTTACACATGGAAACACCATATATTTT. Its translation is CASSFTHGNTIYF.

V usage is TRBV28 and J usage is TRBJ2-2, with 9 nucleotides matching TRBD1. Germline loops: CDR1 MDHEN, CDR2 SYDVKM. The V and J ends lost 5 bases and 7 bases, in that order; junction bases with no gene match: 8. The CDR3 sequence is 15 residues long. CDR3 in amino acids: CASSRPGTGYGELFF. CDR3 bases: TGTGCCAGCAGTCGTCCCGGGACAGGGTACGGGGAGCTGTTTTTT.

V usage is TRBV5-4 and J usage is TRBJ2-7, with 7 bases lining up with TRBD1. CDR1 is SGHNT and CDR2 is YYREEE in the germline V gene (reference sequence). The CDR3 has 13 amino acids. V gave up 4 bases and J gave up 3 bases; unmatched junction bases: 4. Written as DNA, the CDR3 is TGTGCCAGCAGCACGGGACAGATCTACGAGCAGTACTTC. Protein product: CASSTGQIYEQYF. Together with reference TRBV5-4 and TRBJ2-7, the CDR3 gives the full variable domain: ETGVTQSPTHLIKTRGQQVTLRCSSQSGHNTVSWYQQALGQGPQFIFQYYREEENGRGNFPPRFSGLQFPNYSSELNVNALELDDSALYLCASSTGQIYEQYFGPGTRLTVT.